This passage covers 2 T cell receptor beta chains from one sample sequenced in a study of CD8 T cells in ankylosing spondylitis. The study, taken as a whole, reports: Blood from ankylosing spondylitis patients appeared to carry a characteristic roughly 8-variant TCR beta motif.

TCRdb processed the 5' RACE reads anew with MiXCR; each CDR3 protein has one entry. The profile covers roughly 370,000 distinct CDR3 sequences, with 20% to 25% appearing a single time and 15% to 20% taken by the ten largest. These TCRs are of unknown antigen specificity. The sample consisted of blood, either unsorted or a sorted T cell fraction (not recorded which). The receptors stem from a male donor with ankylosing spondylitis.

CDR3 nucleotide sequence: TGCAGTGCTAGAGCCTCAGGGAGAAATGAGCAGTTCTTC. It codes for CSARASGRNEQFF. The V gene is TRBV20-1, the J gene TRBJ2-1; D assignment may be TRBD1 or TRBD2 (5 bases each). V was trimmed by 1 base and J by 7 bases, leaving 11 bases between them. The CDR3 spans 13 residues. Looked up from germline, CDR1 is DFQATT and CDR2 is SNEGSKA (reference sequence).

The chain joins TRBV6-1 to TRBJ2-7, with unresolved D. V dropped 6 bases and J dropped 0 bases, with 12 bases sitting between them. The CDR3 consists of 14 residues. Germline V lookup: CDR1 MNHNS, CDR2 SASEGT. The CDR3 reads CASRGLRYSYEQYF. The CDR3 coding sequence is TGTGCCAGCAGGGGCCTTCGGTACTCCTACGAGCAGTACTTC.